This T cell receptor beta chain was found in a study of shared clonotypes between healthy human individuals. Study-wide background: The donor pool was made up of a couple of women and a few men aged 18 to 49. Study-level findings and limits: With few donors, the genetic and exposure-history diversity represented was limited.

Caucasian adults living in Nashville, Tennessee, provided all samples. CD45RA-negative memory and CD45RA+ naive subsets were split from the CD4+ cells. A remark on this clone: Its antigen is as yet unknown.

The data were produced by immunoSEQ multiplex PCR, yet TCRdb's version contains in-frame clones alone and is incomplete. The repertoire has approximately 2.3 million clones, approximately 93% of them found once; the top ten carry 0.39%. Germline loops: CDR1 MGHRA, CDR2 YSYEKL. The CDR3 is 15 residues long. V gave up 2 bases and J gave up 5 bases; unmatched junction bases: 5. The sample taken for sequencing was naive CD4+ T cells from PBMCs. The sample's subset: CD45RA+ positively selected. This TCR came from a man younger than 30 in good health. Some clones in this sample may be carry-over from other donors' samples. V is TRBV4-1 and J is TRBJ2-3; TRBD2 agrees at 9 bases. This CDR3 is CASSQFSGRIDTQYF. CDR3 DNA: TGCGCCAGCAGCCAATTCAGCGGGAGGATAGATACGCAGTATTTT.